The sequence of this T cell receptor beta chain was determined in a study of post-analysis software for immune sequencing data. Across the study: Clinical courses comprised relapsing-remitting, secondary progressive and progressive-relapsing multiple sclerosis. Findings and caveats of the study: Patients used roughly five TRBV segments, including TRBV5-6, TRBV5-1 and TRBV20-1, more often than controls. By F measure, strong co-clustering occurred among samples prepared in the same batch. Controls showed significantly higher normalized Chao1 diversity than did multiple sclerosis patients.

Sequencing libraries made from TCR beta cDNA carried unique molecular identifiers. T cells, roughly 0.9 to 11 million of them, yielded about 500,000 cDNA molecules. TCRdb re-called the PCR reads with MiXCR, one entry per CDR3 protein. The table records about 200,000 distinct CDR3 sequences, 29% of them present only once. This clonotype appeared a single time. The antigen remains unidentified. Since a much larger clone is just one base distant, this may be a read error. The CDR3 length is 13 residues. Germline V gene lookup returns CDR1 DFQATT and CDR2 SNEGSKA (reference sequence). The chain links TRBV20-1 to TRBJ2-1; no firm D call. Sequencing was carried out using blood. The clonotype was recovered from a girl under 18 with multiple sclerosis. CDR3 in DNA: TGCAGTGCTAGCCCAGCCCCCTACAATGAGCGGTTCTTC. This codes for CSASPAPYNERFF.